Presented here are 21 T cell receptor beta chains from one specimen sequenced in a study of blood T cell repertoires in COVID-19. The data were produced by immunoSEQ multiplex PCR, yet TCRdb's version contains in-frame clones alone and is incomplete. Of 280,000 or so clones in the sample, approximately 81% are singletons; the top ten hold 2.5%. Sequenced sample: PBMCs or T cells enriched from blood (not recorded which). These receptor sequences come from a woman between 45 and 60 years old who had recovered from COVID-19.

This clone came up once. The rearrangement links TRBV7-9 to TRBJ1-1; weak D call: TRBD1 (6 bases). CDR1 is SEHNR, CDR2 FQNEAQ, per germline (reference sequence). This CDR3 comprises 13 residues. V shed 7 bases and J shed 9 bases, with 18 bases lying between them. The CDR3 coding sequence is TGTGCCAGCACCCTAAACACCGGGACAAAAGCTTTCTTT. This sequence encodes CASTLNTGTKAFF. Full variable domain (rest looked up from reference TRBV7-9 and TRBJ1-1): DTGVSQNPRHKITKRGQNVTFRCDPISEHNRLYWYRQTLGQGPEFLTYFQNEAQLEKSRLLSDRFSAERPKGSFSTLEIQRTEQGDSAMYLCASTLNTGTKAFFGQGTRLTVV.

This clone showed up just a few times. The sample has other DNA sequences that encode this CDR3 too. The V gene is TRBV28, the J gene TRBJ1-1, with 8 bases fitting TRBD1. From germline, CDR1 is MDHEN and CDR2 SYDVKM. The length of the CDR3 is 14 residues. The V gene end was trimmed by 5 bases and the J gene end by 1 base; junction bases not matched to a gene: 3. The CDR3 here is CASSPGQGNTEAFF. CDR3 DNA sequence: TGTGCCAGCAGTCCTGGACAGGGGAACACTGAAGCTTTCTTT.

This clone was recorded a few times. CDR3 nucleotide sequence: TGTGCCAGCAGTTCCTACTTTGGGGGGGTCTCCGGAAACACCATATATTTT. Translated: CASSSYFGGVSGNTIYF. The genes are TRBV27 and TRBJ1-3, with D possibly matching TRBD1 (5 bases). The V gene's germline CDR1 is MNHEY and CDR2 SMNVEV (reference sequence). The CDR3 runs 17 residues. V was pared by 4 bases and J by 4 bases, with 20 bases between.

This rearrangement joins TRBV6-2 or TRBV6-3 to TRBJ1-5, with 9 bases matching TRBD1. The CDR3 is made up of 17 amino acids. CDR1 and CDR2 (germline): MNHEY, SVGEGT. V dropped 0 bases and J dropped 6; count of bases not matched to a gene: 9. The CDR3: CASSYSQDRGYGQPQHF. The DNA of the CDR3 is TGTGCCAGCAGTTACTCCCAAGACAGGGGGTACGGTCAGCCCCAGCATTTT.

The rearrangement uses TRBV7-2 and TRBJ2-2; possibly TRBD1 for D (6 bases). Trimming stripped 4 bases from V and 6 bases from J, with 15 bases between. The CDR3 extends over 15 amino acids. The germline V gene has CDR1 SGHTA and CDR2 FQGNSA. The CDR3: CASSSGTFNPGELFF. CDR3 coding DNA: TGTGCCAGCAGCTCCGGGACATTTAATCCCGGGGAGCTGTTTTTT.

The chain employs TRBV5-1 and TRBJ2-1; 12 positions match TRBD2. The CDR3 is made up of 17 amino acids. Trimming took 3 bases from V and 7 from J; bases not matched to a gene: 11. Germline values: CDR1 SGHRS, CDR2 YFSETQ. The CDR3 bases are TGCGCCAGCAGCTCCCTCGGGACTAGCGGGCGGGGGAATGAGCAGTTCTTC. Its translation: CASSSLGTSGRGNEQFF. The variable domain in full, with the rest retrieved from reference TRBV5-1 and TRBJ2-1, is KAGVTQTPRYLIKTRGQQVTLSCSPISGHRSVSWYQQTPGQGLQFLFEYFSETQRNKGNFPGRFSGRQFSNSRSEMNVSTLELGDSALYLCASSSLGTSGRGNEQFFGPGTRLTVL.

The J gene is TRBJ2-1, the V gene TRBV30; 12 bases map to TRBD2. The CDR3 contains 15 residues. Losses at the gene ends were 0 bases for V and 6 bases for J; bases not matched to a gene: 3. CDR1 GTSNPN and CDR2 SVGIG come from the germline V gene (reference sequence). The CDR3, as DNA: TGTGCCTGGAGTGTCGCTAGCGGGGGGGCCAATGAGCAGTTCTTC. This gives the protein CAWSVASGGANEQFF.

The genes are TRBV14 and TRBJ1-4; 9 nucleotides line up with TRBD1. Germline assignment: CDR1 SGHDN and CDR2 FVKESK. The CDR3 totals 14 residues. J was trimmed by 8 bases and V by 3 bases; bases with no gene match: 4. The CDR3 DNA follows: TGTGCCAGCAGCCACCGGGACAGGGAAGAAAAACTGTTTTTT. Translated, it gives CASSHRDREEKLFF.

V usage is TRBV5-5 and J usage is TRBJ2-1, with 10 bases matching TRBD2. V trimming: 5 bases; J trimming: 8 bases; junction bases outside the gene matches: 10. This CDR3 has 15 amino acids. The germline gives CDR1 SGHKS, CDR2 YYEKEE (reference sequence). CDR3 protein: CASSLSGGAHHEQFF. CDR3 nucleotide sequence: TGTGCCAGCAGTTTAAGCGGGGGGGCCCATCATGAGCAGTTCTTC. The full variable domain, in which reference TRBV5-5 and TRBJ2-1 provide the parts outside the CDR3, is DAGVTQSPTHLIKTRGQQVTLRCSPISGHKSVSWYQQVLGQGPQFIFQYYEKEERGRGNFPDRFSARQFPNYSSELNVNALLLGDSALYLCASSLSGGAHHEQFFGPGTRLTVL.

In DNA, the CDR3 is TGTGCCAGCAGCGTTACGACAGGAGCCACTGAAGCTTTCTTT. As protein: CASSVTTGATEAFF. V is TRBV9 and J is TRBJ1-1; possibly TRBD1 for D (6 bases). The germline V gene encodes CDR1 SGDLS and CDR2 YYNGEE. Trimming took off 2 bases at V and 4 bases at J, with 12 bases between the two ends. CDR3 length: 14 amino acids.

The CDR3, as DNA: TGTGCCTGCATTGACCCGGTCCAGGCTAATGAAAAACTGTTTTTT. This gives the protein CACIDPVQANEKLFF. The chain couples TRBV30 to TRBJ1-4; D is unresolved. This CDR3 region has 15 residues. V was shortened by 6 bases and J by 3 bases, with 17 bases between the two germline ends. CDR1 and CDR2 from the germline V gene are GTSNPN and SVGIG (reference sequence).

The chain joins TRBV27 to TRBJ1-5, with a possible D match to TRBD1 (5 bases). The CDR3 is 17 amino acids. CDR1 is MNHEY and CDR2 is SMNVEV in the germline V gene (reference sequence). V was shortened by 3 bases and J by 1 base, with 16 bases between the two germline ends. This chain's CDR3 is CASSLFFNGGSNQPQHF. CDR3 coding DNA: TGTGCCAGCAGTTTGTTTTTCAACGGGGGAAGCAATCAGCCCCAGCATTTT.

The chain joins TRBV6-5 to TRBJ1-5, with D perhaps TRBD1 (5 bases). CDR1 and CDR2 (germline): MNHEY, SVGAGI. V lost 7 bases and J 4 bases, leaving 11 bases between the germline ends. CDR3 length: 13 amino acids. DNA for the CDR3: TGTGCCAGCAAGGCAGGGCCTAATCAGCCCCAGCATTTT. Protein: CASKAGPNQPQHF.

The gene calls are TRBV5-5 and TRBJ1-1; D is unclear. The CDR3 runs 15 residues. V lost 0 bases and J 1 base, leaving 10 bases between the germline ends. In germline, CDR1 is SGHKS, CDR2 YYEKEE (reference sequence). CDR3 nucleotides: TGTGCCAGCAGCTTGGTTGGTCGGAGGAACACTGAAGCTTTCTTT. It encodes CASSLVGRRNTEAFF.

The chain is built from TRBV7-2 and TRBJ1-1; TRBD1 matches at 7 bases. With V trimmed by 1 base and J by 0 bases, 2 bases remained unmatched. The germline CDR1 and CDR2 sequences are SGHTA and FQGNSA. The CDR3 totals 15 residues. DNA for the CDR3: TGTGCCAGCAGCTTAGTCGGACAGGTGAACACTGAAGCTTTCTTT. It specifies CASSLVGQVNTEAFF.

The rearrangement joins TRBV2 to TRBJ2-2; 7 nucleotides agree with TRBD2. CDR1 is SNHLY and CDR2 is FYNNEI in the germline V gene. J gave up 7 bases and V 5 bases, and 4 bases lay outside the gene matches. CDR3 length: 13 amino acids. The CDR3 protein is CASSYIAGGELFF. The CDR3 bases are TGTGCCAGCAGTTACATAGCGGGCGGGGAGCTGTTTTTT.

The chain links TRBV6-5 to TRBJ1-5; no clear D gene. CDR3 size: 13 residues. Germline V gene lookup returns CDR1 MNHEY and CDR2 SVGAGI. The germline V and J ends were trimmed by 6 bases and 9 bases, with 15 bases remaining between them. CDR3 sequence (DNA): TGTGCCAGCAGAACCGACTCAAGGTGGCCCCAGCATTTT. Protein: CASRTDSRWPQHF.

The gene calls are TRBV9 and TRBJ1-6, with 8 bases that match TRBD1. The V gene end was trimmed by 6 bases and the J gene end by 5 bases; junction bases not matched to a gene: 4. This CDR3 has 14 amino acids. Germline values: CDR1 SGDLS, CDR2 YYNGEE. The CDR3 coding sequence is TGTGCCAGCAATCGGGGACAGGATAATTCACCCCTCCACTTT. It yields the protein CASNRGQDNSPLHF.

This chain links TRBV27 with TRBJ1-6; the D is unclear. V was trimmed by 4 bases and J by 14 bases, leaving 33 bases between them. Germline V gene sequence: CDR1 MNHEY, CDR2 SMNVEV (reference sequence). CDR3 length: 19 residues. CDR3 in amino acids: CASSSAPGRGRSVLRALHF. CDR3 coding DNA: TGTGCCAGCAGTTCCGCGCCAGGCCGGGGAAGGTCAGTTTTAAGGGCCCTCCACTTT.

The chain couples TRBV25-1 to TRBJ2-7; D possibly corresponds to TRBD2 (6 bases). The V end was cut by 7 bases, the J end by 3 bases, with 19 bases between. This CDR3 is 15 amino acids long. Germline CDR1 is MGHDK and CDR2 is SYGVNS. Here the CDR3 DNA reads TGTGCCAGCACTAAAATCGGGGGTAACATCTACGAGCAGTACTTC. It encodes CASTKIGGNIYEQYF.

This chain joins TRBV7-8 and TRBJ2-5; maybe TRBD2 (6 bases). This CDR3 has 13 amino acids. The germline V gene has CDR1 SGHVS and CDR2 FQNEAQ. The V gene lost 3 bases and the J gene lost 3 bases, with 8 bases spanning the gap. The CDR3 DNA reads as TGTGCCAGCAGCTTTTGGGGGGAAGAGACCCAGTACTTC. Protein product: CASSFWGEETQYF.